A selection of T cell receptor beta chains follows, all from one sample in a study of tumor T cells in aggressive B-cell lymphoma. Sequencing used immunoSEQ multiplex PCR; TCRdb keeps in-frame clones, though not all of them. The sample includes some 7,000 clones, approximately 78% of them seen just once. The sequencing sample was made of tumor tissue. The receptor set was obtained from an adult with diffuse large B cell lymphoma. Each CDR3 is given with its conserved first and last residue. The order of the fields is D gene, J gene, CDR3 length, V gene, clone size, CDR3 protein, CDR3 DNA. D genes are given only for firm matches. The size of a clone is reported for some rows only, either as once, few or many, or as a class for expanded clones.

>TRBD1|TRBJ1-1|16|TRBV28|NA
CASRHRGLRLDTEAFF
TGTGCCAGCAGACACAGGGGGCTACGCCTAGACACTGAAGCTTTCTTT
>NA|TRBJ1-1|14|TRBV9|NA
CASSRRGGYTEAFF
TGTGCCAGCAGTCGGCGGGGCGGGTACACTGAAGCTTTCTTT
>NA|TRBJ1-3|15|TRBV6-5|NA
CASSYAGDSGNTIYF
TGTGCCAGCAGTTACGCGGGAGACTCTGGAAACACCATATATTTT
>NA|TRBJ1-1|14|TRBV27|NA
CASSLYRVNTEAFF
TGTGCCAGCAGTTTATACAGGGTGAACACTGAAGCTTTCTTT
>TRBD1|TRBJ2-1|16|TRBV27|NA
CASSLSGTGGLNEQFF
TGTGCCAGCAGTTTATCCGGGACAGGGGGACTCAATGAGCAGTTCTTC
>TRBD1|TRBJ2-2|16|TRBV9|NA
CASSAYRGQDTGELFF
TGTGCCAGCAGCGCCTACAGGGGGCAGGACACCGGGGAGCTGTTTTTT
>TRBD2|TRBJ2-7|14|TRBV5-8|NA
CASSLGLAVYEQYF
TGTGCCAGCAGCTTGGGACTAGCGGTTTACGAGCAGTACTTC
>NA|TRBJ2-1|12|TRBV9|NA
CASSVGGPEQFF
TGTGCCAGCAGCGTAGGGGGGCCCGAGCAGTTCTTC
>TRBD1|TRBJ1-5|18|TRBV2|NA
CASSERRTNRGPNQPQHF
TGTGCCAGCAGTGAGAGGAGAACCAACAGGGGTCCGAATCAGCCCCAGCATTTT
>NA|TRBJ2-1|15|TRBV27|NA
CASSFLSGSYNKQFF
TGTGCCAGCAGTTTCCTTTCCGGGAGTTACAATAAGCAGTTCTTC
>TRBD1|TRBJ2-3|16|TRBV2|NA
CASSGDRETSTDTQYF
TGTGCCAGCAGTGGGGACAGGGAGACTAGCACAGATACGCAGTATTTT
>NA|TRBJ2-7|14|TRBV6-1|NA
CASSEIQGSYEQYF
TGTGCCAGCAGTGAAATCCAGGGTAGTTACGAGCAGTACTTC
>TRBD2|TRBJ2-1|14|TRBV5-6|NA
CASSLGLAGNEQFF
TGTGCCAGCAGCTTGGGATTAGCGGGGAATGAGCAGTTCTTC
>TRBD1|TRBJ1-3|15|TRBV5-8|NA
CASSHGQGSGNTIYF
TGTGCCAGCAGCCATGGACAGGGCTCTGGAAACACCATATATTTT
>NA|TRBJ1-4|12|TRBV9|NA
CASSVATGKLFF
TGTGCCAGCAGCGTAGCTACCGGAAAACTGTTTTTT
>NA|TRBJ2-1|13|TRBV9|NA
CASSVGLGAEQFF
TGTGCCAGCAGCGTAGGGTTGGGGGCGGAGCAGTTCTTC
>TRBD2|TRBJ2-3|16|TRBV5-1|NA
CASSPPGLAGTDTQYF
TGCGCCAGCAGCCCGCCGGGACTAGCGGGAACAGATACGCAGTATTTT
>NA|TRBJ2-1|13|TRBV5-1|NA
CASTLGASNEQFF
TGCGCCAGCACTTTAGGAGCTTCCAATGAGCAGTTCTTC
>TRBD2|TRBJ2-3|16|TRBV7-6|NA
CASSLDQTSAGDTQYF
TGTGCCAGCAGCTTAGACCAGACTAGCGCAGGAGATACGCAGTATTTT
>NA|TRBJ1-1|12|TRBV28|NA
CASSPLNTEAFF
TGTGCCAGCAGCCCGTTGAACACTGAAGCTTTCTTT
>NA|TRBJ2-7|13|TRBV5-6|NA
CASSLVSSYEQYF
TGTGCCAGCAGCTTGGTTAGCTCCTACGAGCAGTACTTC
>NA|TRBJ1-1|13|TRBV19|NA
CASREAGDAEAFF
TGTGCCAGTAGAGAGGCAGGGGACGCTGAAGCTTTCTTT
>NA|TRBJ1-4|16|TRBV28|NA
CANSSPTTGLREKLFF
TGTGCCAACAGTTCACCCACAACAGGGTTAAGGGAAAAACTGTTTTTT
>NA|TRBJ1-1|15|TRBV19|once
CASSTQPGLRTEAFF
TGTGCCAGTAGTACCCAGCCGGGACTCCGCACTGAAGCTTTCTTT
>TRBD2|TRBJ2-1|15|TRBV7-9|NA
CASSFGTSGYNEQFF
TGTGCCAGCAGCTTTGGGACTAGCGGCTACAATGAGCAGTTCTTC
>NA|TRBJ1-1|14|TRBV9|once
CASSPTAMNTEAFF
TGTGCCAGCAGCCCGACAGCTATGAACACTGAAGCTTTCTTT
>NA|TRBJ1-1|15|TRBV4-3|once
CASSQDGGINTEAFF
TGCGCCAGCAGCCAAGATGGGGGGATCAACACTGAAGCTTTCTTT
>TRBD2|TRBJ2-1|14|TRBV4-1|NA
CASSRGLAGDEQFF
TGCGCCAGCAGCCGCGGACTAGCGGGCGATGAGCAGTTCTTC
>TRBD2|TRBJ2-3|19|TRBV19|NA
CASSILAGGPITSTDTQYF
TGTGCCAGTAGTATTCTAGCGGGGGGGCCGATTACTAGCACAGATACGCAGTATTTT
>NA|TRBJ2-3|16|TRBV4-1|NA
CASSQDPGVGTDTQYF
TGCGCCAGCAGCCAAGATCCCGGGGTTGGCACAGATACGCAGTATTTT
>TRBD1|TRBJ2-2|16|TRBV9|once
CASSGYRGANTGELFF
TGTGCCAGCAGCGGATACAGGGGTGCGAACACCGGGGAGCTGTTTTTT
>NA|TRBJ1-5|15|TRBV7-9|NA
CASSSIDRSNQPQHF
TGTGCCAGCAGCTCGATAGACAGAAGCAATCAGCCCCAGCATTTT
>TRBD1|TRBJ2-7|14|TRBV9|few
CASSVGTGGGEQYF
TGTGCCAGCAGCGTAGGGACAGGGGGAGGCGAGCAGTACTTC
>NA|TRBJ1-2|14|TRBV28|NA
CASSFVGVNYGYTF
TGTGCCAGCAGTTTTGTAGGGGTCAACTATGGCTACACCTTC
>TRBD2|TRBJ2-3|16|TRBV27|NA
CASSPRLARSTDTQYF
TGTGCCAGCAGTCCCCGACTAGCGCGGAGCACAGATACGCAGTATTTT
>NA|TRBJ1-2|13|TRBV2|NA
CAPHGSLVDGYTF
TGTGCCCCCCATGGGAGTTTGGTGGATGGCTACACCTTC
>NA|TRBJ1-1|14|TRBV18|NA
CASSNLQANTEAFF
TGTGCCAGCTCAAACTTACAGGCAAACACTGAAGCTTTCTTT
>NA|TRBJ2-7|16|TRBV19|NA
CASSSQNQGTPYEQYF
TGTGCCAGTAGTTCCCAGAACCAGGGTACCCCCTACGAGCAGTACTTC
>NA|TRBJ2-5|14|TRBV6-1|NA
CASSEWFRVETQYF
TGTGCCAGCAGTGAATGGTTCAGGGTAGAGACCCAGTACTTC
>NA|TRBJ2-2|13|TRBV19|NA
CASTRANTGELFF
TGTGCCAGTACCCGCGCGAACACCGGGGAGCTGTTTTTT
>NA|TRBJ1-2|13|TRBV27|NA
CASTHPPGGGYTF
TGTGCCAGCACCCACCCCCCGGGAGGTGGCTACACCTTC
>TRBD1|TRBJ2-5|15|TRBV6-4|NA
CASSEPGQGQETQYF
TGTGCCAGCAGTGAACCAGGACAGGGACAAGAGACCCAGTACTTC
>NA|TRBJ2-5|17|TRBV4-1|NA
CASSQGGVHSDQETQYF
TGCGCCAGCAGCCAAGGAGGAGTGCATAGCGACCAAGAGACCCAGTACTTC
>NA|TRBJ1-5|17|TRBV15|NA
CATSSAWVEGSNQPQHF
TGTGCCACCAGCAGCGCTTGGGTCGAGGGATCAAATCAGCCCCAGCATTTT
>NA|TRBJ1-5|17|TRBV21-1|NA
CASSKGTGRYSNQPQHF
TGTGCCAGCAGCAAGGGGACAGGGAGATATAGCAATCAGCCCCAGCATTTT
>NA|TRBJ1-1|12|TRBV7-9|NA
CASQTENTEAFF
TGTGCCAGTCAGACAGAAAACACTGAAGCTTTCTTT
>NA|TRBJ2-7|14|TRBV10-3|NA
CAIRLSGPSYEQYF
TGTGCCATCAGGCTAAGCGGTCCCTCCTACGAGCAGTACTTC
>TRBD1|TRBJ1-1|15|TRBV4-1|NA
CASSHTGTGDTEAFF
TGCGCCAGCAGCCACACCGGGACAGGGGATACTGAAGCTTTCTTT
>TRBD2|TRBJ2-5|16|TRBV7-6|few
CASRFLSGEFQETQYF
TGTGCCAGCAGGTTCCTTAGCGGGGAATTTCAAGAGACCCAGTACTTC